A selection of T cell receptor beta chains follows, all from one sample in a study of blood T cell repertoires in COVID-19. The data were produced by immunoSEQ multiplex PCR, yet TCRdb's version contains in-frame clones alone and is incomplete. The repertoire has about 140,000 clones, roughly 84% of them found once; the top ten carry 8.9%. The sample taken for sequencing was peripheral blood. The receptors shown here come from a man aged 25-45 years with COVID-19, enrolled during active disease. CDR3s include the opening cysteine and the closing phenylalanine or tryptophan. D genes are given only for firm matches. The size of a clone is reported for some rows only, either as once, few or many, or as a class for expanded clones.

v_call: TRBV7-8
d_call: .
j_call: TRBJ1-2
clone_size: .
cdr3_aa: CASSLETDSRYTF
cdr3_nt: TGTGCCAGCAGCTTAGAGACAGATTCTCGCTACACCTTC

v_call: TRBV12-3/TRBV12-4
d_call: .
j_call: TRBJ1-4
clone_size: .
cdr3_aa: CASSLGGNEKLFF
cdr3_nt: TGTGCCAGCAGTTTAGGAGGTAATGAAAAACTGTTTTTT

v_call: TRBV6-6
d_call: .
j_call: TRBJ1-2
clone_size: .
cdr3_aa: CASSTPKGANYGYTF
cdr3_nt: TGTGCCAGCAGTACCCCAAAGGGAGCTAACTATGGCTACACCTTC

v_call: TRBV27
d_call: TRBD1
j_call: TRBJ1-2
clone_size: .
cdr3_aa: CASSPGDSFSYGYTF
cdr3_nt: TGTGCCAGCAGTCCCGGGGACAGTTTCAGCTATGGCTACACCTTC

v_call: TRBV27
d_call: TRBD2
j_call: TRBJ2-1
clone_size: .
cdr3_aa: CASSSRTSVTYNEQFF
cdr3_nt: TGTGCCAGCAGTTCAAGGACTAGCGTCACCTACAATGAGCAGTTCTTC

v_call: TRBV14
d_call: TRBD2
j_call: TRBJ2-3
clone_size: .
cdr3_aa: CASSQRPRAGGTDTQYF
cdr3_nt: TGTGCCAGCAGCCAGCGACCGAGAGCGGGAGGAACAGATACGCAGTATTTT

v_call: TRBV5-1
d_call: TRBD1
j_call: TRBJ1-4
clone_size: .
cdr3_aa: CASSSRQGINEKLFF
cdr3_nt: TGCGCCAGCAGCTCTAGACAGGGGATTAATGAAAAACTGTTTTTT

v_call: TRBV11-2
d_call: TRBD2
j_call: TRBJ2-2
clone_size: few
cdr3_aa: CASSFSPRVAGWNTGELFF
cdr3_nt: TGTGCCAGCAGCTTTTCCCCCAGAGTAGCGGGTTGGAACACCGGGGAGCTGTTTTTT

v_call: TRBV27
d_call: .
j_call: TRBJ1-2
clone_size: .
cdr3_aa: CASRGAGRGGYTF
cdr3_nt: TGTGCCAGCAGGGGGGCAGGGAGAGGTGGCTACACCTTC

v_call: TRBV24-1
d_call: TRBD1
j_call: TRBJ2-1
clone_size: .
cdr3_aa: CATSDFDRVNEQFF
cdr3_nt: TGTGCCACCAGTGATTTCGACAGGGTCAATGAGCAGTTCTTC

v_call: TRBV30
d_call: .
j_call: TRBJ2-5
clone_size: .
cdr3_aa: CAWSGYQGAKTQYF
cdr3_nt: TGTGCCTGGAGTGGGTATCAAGGGGCCAAGACCCAGTACTTC

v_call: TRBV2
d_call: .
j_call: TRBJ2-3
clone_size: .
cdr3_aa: CASSEYSSIDTQYF
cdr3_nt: TGTGCCAGCAGTGAATACTCTAGCATCGATACGCAGTATTTT

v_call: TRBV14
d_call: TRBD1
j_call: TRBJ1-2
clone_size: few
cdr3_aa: CASSRPAGGPYGYTF
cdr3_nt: TGTGCCAGCAGCCGGCCCGCAGGGGGCCCCTATGGCTACACCTTC

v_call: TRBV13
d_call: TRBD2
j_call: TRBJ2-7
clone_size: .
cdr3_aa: CASSPTRGAYEQYF
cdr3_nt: TGTGCCAGCAGCCCGACTCGGGGGGCCTACGAGCAGTACTTC

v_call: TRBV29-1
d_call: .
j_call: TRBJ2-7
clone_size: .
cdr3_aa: CSVAREGQGSEQYF
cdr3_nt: TGCAGCGTCGCCCGGGAGGGACAGGGAAGCGAGCAGTACTTC

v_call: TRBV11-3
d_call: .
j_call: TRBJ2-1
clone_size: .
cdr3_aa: CASSSSVYNEQFF
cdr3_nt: TGTGCCAGCAGTTCTAGCGTTTACAATGAGCAGTTCTTC

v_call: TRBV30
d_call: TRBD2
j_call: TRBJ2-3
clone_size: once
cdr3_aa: CAWSTGEGLIDTQYF
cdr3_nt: TGTGCCTGGAGTACGGGGGAGGGCCTAATAGATACGCAGTATTTT

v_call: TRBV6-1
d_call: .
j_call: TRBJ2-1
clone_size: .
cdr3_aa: CASSEVEFNEQFF
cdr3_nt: TGTGCCAGCAGTGAAGTTGAGTTCAATGAGCAGTTCTTC

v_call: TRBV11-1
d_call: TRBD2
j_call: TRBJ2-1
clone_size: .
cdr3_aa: CASSSPGLVVNEQFF
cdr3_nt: TGTGCCAGCAGCTCCCCGGGACTAGTTGTCAATGAGCAGTTCTTC

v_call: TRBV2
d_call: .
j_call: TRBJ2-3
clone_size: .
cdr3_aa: CASSEFGTADTQYF
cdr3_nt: TGTGCCAGCAGTGAATTTGGGACTGCAGATACGCAGTATTTT

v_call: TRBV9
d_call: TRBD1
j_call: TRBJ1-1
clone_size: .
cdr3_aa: CASSVTTGSWDTEAFF
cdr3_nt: TGTGCCAGCAGCGTAACGACAGGGTCATGGGACACTGAAGCTTTCTTT

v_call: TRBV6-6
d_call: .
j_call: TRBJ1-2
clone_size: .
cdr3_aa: CASSYGLRGHGYTF
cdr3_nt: TGTGCCAGCAGTTACGGTCTCAGGGGCCATGGCTACACCTTC

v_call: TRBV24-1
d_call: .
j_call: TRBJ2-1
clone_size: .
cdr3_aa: CATGARFDNEQFF
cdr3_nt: TGTGCCACGGGCGCCAGGTTTGACAATGAGCAGTTCTTC

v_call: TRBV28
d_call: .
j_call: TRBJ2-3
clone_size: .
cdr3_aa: CASSSHTIRADTQYF
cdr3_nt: TGTGCCAGCAGTTCGCACACAATTCGGGCAGATACGCAGTATTTT

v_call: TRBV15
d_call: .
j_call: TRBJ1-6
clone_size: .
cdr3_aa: CATSRDSTGNSPLHF
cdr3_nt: TGTGCCACCAGCAGAGATTCCACCGGGAATTCACCCCTCCACTTT

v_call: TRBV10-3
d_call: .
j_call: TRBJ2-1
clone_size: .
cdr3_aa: CAIKPSSYNEQFF
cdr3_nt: TGTGCCATCAAACCCAGCTCCTACAATGAGCAGTTCTTC

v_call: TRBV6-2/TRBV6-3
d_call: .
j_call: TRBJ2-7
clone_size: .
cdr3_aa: CASSPHDRGYEQYF
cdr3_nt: TGTGCCAGCAGTCCACACGACCGAGGCTACGAGCAGTACTTC

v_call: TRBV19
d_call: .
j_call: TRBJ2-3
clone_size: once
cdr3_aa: CATMWRPGDTQYF
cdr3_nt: TGTGCCACTATGTGGCGACCAGGAGATACGCAGTATTTT

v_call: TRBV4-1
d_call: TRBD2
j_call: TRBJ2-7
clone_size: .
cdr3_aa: CASSPILREGFYEQYF
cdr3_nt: TGCGCCAGCAGCCCGATTCTTAGGGAGGGGTTCTACGAGCAGTACTTC

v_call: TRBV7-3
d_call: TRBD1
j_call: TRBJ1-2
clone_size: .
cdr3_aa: CASSFRRTTGGGGYTF
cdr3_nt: TGTGCCAGCAGCTTCCGTAGGACCACAGGGGGAGGAGGCTACACCTTC

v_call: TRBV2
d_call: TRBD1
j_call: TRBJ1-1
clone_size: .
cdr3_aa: CASRGGGHTTEAFF
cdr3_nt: TGTGCCAGCAGAGGAGGGGGCCACACCACTGAAGCTTTCTTT

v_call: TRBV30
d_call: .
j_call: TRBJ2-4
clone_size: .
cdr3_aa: CAWSVGVGSVVKNIQYF
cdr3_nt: TGTGCCTGGAGTGTAGGTGTAGGGAGTGTGGTCAAAAACATTCAGTACTTC

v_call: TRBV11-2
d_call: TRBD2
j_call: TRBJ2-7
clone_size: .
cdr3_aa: CASSHTSGSYEQYF
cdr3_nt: TGTGCCAGCAGCCACACTAGCGGGAGCTACGAGCAGTACTTC

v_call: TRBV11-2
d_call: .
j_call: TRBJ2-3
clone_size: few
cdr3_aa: CASSLASYVDTQYF
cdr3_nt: TGTGCCAGCAGCTTAGCTAGCTATGTAGATACGCAGTATTTT

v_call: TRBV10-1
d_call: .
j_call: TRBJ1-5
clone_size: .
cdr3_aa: CASIRARTANNQPQHF
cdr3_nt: TGCGCCAGCATAAGGGCCCGGACAGCTAACAATCAGCCCCAGCATTTT

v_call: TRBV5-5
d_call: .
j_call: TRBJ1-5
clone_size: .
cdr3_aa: CASSNGLVSNQPQHF
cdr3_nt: TGTGCCAGCAGCAACGGACTCGTCAGCAATCAGCCCCAGCATTTT

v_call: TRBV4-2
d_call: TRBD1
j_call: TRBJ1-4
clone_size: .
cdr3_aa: CASSGRDSDEKLFF
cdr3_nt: TGTGCCAGCAGCGGCCGGGACAGTGATGAAAAACTGTTTTTT

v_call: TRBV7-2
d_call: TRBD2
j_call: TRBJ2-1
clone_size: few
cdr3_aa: CASSSGGVNEQFF
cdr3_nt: TGTGCCAGCAGCTCCGGGGGGGTAAACGAGCAGTTCTTC

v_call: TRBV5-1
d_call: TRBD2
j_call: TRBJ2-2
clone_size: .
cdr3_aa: CASSLPGTSGNTGELFF
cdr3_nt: TGCGCCAGCAGCTTGCCTGGGACTAGCGGTAACACCGGGGAGCTGTTTTTT

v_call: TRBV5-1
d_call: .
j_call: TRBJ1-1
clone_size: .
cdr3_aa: CASSLVDSMNTEAFF
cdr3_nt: TGCGCCAGCAGCTTGGTAGACAGCATGAACACTGAAGCTTTCTTT

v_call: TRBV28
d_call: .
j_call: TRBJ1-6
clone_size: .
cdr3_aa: CASSLGTLYSPLHF
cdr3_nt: TGTGCCAGCAGTTTGGGGACACTCTATTCACCCCTCCACTTT

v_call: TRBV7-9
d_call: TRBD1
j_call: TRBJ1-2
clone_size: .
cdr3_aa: CASSFGTGINYGYTF
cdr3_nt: TGTGCCAGCAGCTTTGGGACAGGGATTAACTATGGCTACACCTTC

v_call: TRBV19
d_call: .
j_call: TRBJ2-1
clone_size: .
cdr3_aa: CASSIPPRNEQFF
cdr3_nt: TGTGCCAGTAGTATACCACCGCGGAATGAGCAGTTCTTC

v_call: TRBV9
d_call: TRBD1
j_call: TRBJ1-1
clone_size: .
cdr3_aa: CASGEGARTEAFF
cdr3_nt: TGTGCCAGCGGAGAGGGGGCACGAACTGAAGCTTTCTTT

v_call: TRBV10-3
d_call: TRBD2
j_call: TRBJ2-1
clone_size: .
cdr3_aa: CAISTSGVDNEQFF
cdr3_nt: TGTGCCATCAGCACTAGCGGGGTGGACAATGAGCAGTTCTTC

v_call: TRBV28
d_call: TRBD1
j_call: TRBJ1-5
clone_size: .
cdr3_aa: CASTPAGGVFGQPQHF
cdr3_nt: TGTGCCAGCACCCCGGCAGGGGGAGTTTTCGGGCAGCCCCAGCATTTT

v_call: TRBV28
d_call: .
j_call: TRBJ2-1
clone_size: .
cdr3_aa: CASSLGGTPKDEQFF
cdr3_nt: TGTGCCAGCAGCCTCGGGGGAACCCCGAAGGATGAGCAGTTCTTC

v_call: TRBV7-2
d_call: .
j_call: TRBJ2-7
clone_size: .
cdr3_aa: CASSLSDSTFYEQYF
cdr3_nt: TGTGCCAGCAGCTTGTCGGACAGCACCTTCTACGAGCAGTACTTC

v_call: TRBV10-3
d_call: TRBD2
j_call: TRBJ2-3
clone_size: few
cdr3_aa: CAIGASGRRLGTDTQYF
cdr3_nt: TGTGCCATCGGCGCTAGCGGGAGGAGATTGGGCACAGATACGCAGTATTTT

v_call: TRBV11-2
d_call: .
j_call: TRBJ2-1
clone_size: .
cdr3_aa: CASSLDPGRGKNEQFF
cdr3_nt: TGTGCCAGCAGCTTAGATCCGGGACGGGGGAAAAATGAGCAGTTCTTC

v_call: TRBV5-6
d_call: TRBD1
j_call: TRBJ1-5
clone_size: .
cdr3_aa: CASSLSGGRNQPQHF
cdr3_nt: TGTGCCAGCAGCTTGTCAGGGGGCAGGAATCAGCCCCAGCATTTT

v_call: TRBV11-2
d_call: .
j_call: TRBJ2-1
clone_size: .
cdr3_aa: CASSQRVQSYEQFF
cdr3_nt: TGTGCCAGCAGCCAACGGGTACAAAGTTATGAGCAGTTCTTC

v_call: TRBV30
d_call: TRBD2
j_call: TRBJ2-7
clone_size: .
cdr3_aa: CACPGLAGDSEQYF
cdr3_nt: TGTGCCTGCCCGGGACTAGCGGGAGATTCCGAGCAGTACTTC